This is a list of T cell receptor beta chains from one sample in a study of T cell repertoires in cytomegalovirus infection. In TCRdb, the reads were re-called with MiXCR into one record per CDR3 protein. The sample holds about 770,000 distinct CDR3 sequences, about 28% seen once. Antigens of these TCRs are unknown. Sequences were derived from cultured CD8+ T cells from PBMCs, sampled from culture after CMV antigen stimulation. The receptors originated from a human donor in good health (CMV status not recorded). Some clones in this sample may be carry-over from other donors' samples. CDR3s include the opening cysteine and the closing phenylalanine or tryptophan. The D gene is left open where the match is weak.

d_gene | j_gene | v_gene | CDR3aa
. | TRBJ2-5 | TRBV19 | CASSIGFRRRETQYF
TRBD2 | TRBJ2-1 | TRBV2 | CASSELGKYSGGAATFYNEQFF
TRBD1 | TRBJ1-6 | TRBV7-9 | CASSPPRQGKDFVTLHF
. | TRBJ1-5 | TRBV9 | CASSVSAQSNQPQHF
. | TRBJ2-7 | TRBV7-8 | CASSPPAREQYF
. | TRBJ2-2 | TRBV7-8 | CASSPSAGELFF
. | TRBJ1-4 | TRBV7-9 | CASGSDEKLFF
. | TRBJ1-2 | TRBV14 | CASSQDWGWETHGYTF
. | TRBJ1-3 | TRBV10-3 | CAISVIQASSGNTIYF
TRBD2 | TRBJ2-4 | TRBV15 | CATRGGAGEQNIQYF
TRBD1 | TRBJ1-6 | TRBV7-6 | CASSLDRVLNSPLHF
TRBD2 | TRBJ2-1 | TRBV3-1 | CASSQGYYFSGGADNEQFF
. | TRBJ1-4 | TRBV7-9 | CGGIGPGRGNEKLFF
. | TRBJ2-5 | TRBV4-2 | CASSPVDIGETQYF
. | TRBJ1-4 | TRBV27 | CASSLSPTNEKLFF
. | TRBJ2-2 | TRBV6-1 | CASSEYALLENTGELFF
. | TRBJ1-1 | TRBV20-1 | CSARVLGLNTEAFF
. | TRBJ2-1 | TRBV2 | CASSEAPVNEQFF
. | TRBJ2-5 | TRBV12-3/TRBV12-4 | CASSLLGQGHETQYF
TRBD1 | TRBJ1-4 | TRBV27 | CASKTGYEKLFF
TRBD2 | TRBJ2-3 | TRBV4-1 | CASSQELAGGLTDTQYF
. | TRBJ2-1 | TRBV29-1 | CSVEDKDSSYNEQFF
TRBD2 | TRBJ2-2 | TRBV7-6 | CASSQPTSGVFANTGELFF
. | TRBJ2-1 | TRBV6-5 | CASSGGASDEQFF
TRBD2 | TRBJ2-3 | TRBV6-6 | CASSPWRAGGTDTQYF
. | TRBJ1-2 | TRBV20-1 | CSVEGRLGYTF
. | TRBJ1-2 | TRBV27 | CASSFKQASNYGYTF
. | TRBJ2-1 | TRBV5-8 | CASSLAGHSEQFF
. | TRBJ1-2 | TRBV4-2 | CASSQSGTVYGYTF
. | TRBJ2-7 | TRBV19 | CASSRIGDYEQYF
. | TRBJ2-1 | TRBV7-9 | CASSSGTDSYNEQFF
. | TRBJ1-5 | TRBV7-6 | CASSLGGFGNQPQHF
TRBD1 | TRBJ2-7 | TRBV6-1 | CASSVPLSTGFNYEQYF
. | TRBJ2-1 | TRBV6-2/TRBV6-3 | CASSYPRASYNEQFF
. | TRBJ1-2 | TRBV12-3/TRBV12-4 | CASSLVGALPNYGYTF
. | TRBJ1-2 | TRBV20-1 | CSARDRQEDYGYTF
. | TRBJ1-1 | TRBV7-6 | CASSLEWVNTEAFF
TRBD1 | TRBJ2-1 | TRBV7-6 | CASSLKYGTGLDEQFF
. | TRBJ1-1 | TRBV7-9 | CASSLVRSMEYVTEAFF
. | TRBJ2-7 | TRBV7-9 | CASSLMGSEQYF
TRBD1 | TRBJ2-3 | TRBV9 | CASSAPGGDTQYF
TRBD2 | TRBJ2-7 | TRBV27 | CASSPLSLAGGTWEQYF
. | TRBJ1-1 | TRBV7-3 | CASSQGTLMEAFF
. | TRBJ2-1 | TRBV4-3 | CASSQERGFHNEQFF